Listed below are T cell receptor beta chains from one sample, sequenced in a study of T cells in Graves' hyperthyroidism and ophthalmopathy. TCRdb re-derived calls from the multiplex PCR reads in MiXCR, one entry per CDR3 protein. This table holds roughly 96,000 distinct CDR3 sequences, 51% found once. The specimen sequenced was blood. These receptors originate from a woman aged 35 to 49 with Graves' hyperthyroidism. CDR3s include the opening cysteine and the closing phenylalanine or tryptophan. D genes are given only for firm matches. Clone size is stated in some rows and not others, as once, few, many or a class when expanded.

cdr3_nt	cdr3_aa	d_call	j_call	v_call	clone_size
TGTGCCAGCAGTGGGGGAATTAATGAAAAACTGTTTTTT	CASSGGINEKLFF	.	TRBJ1-4	TRBV2	.
TGTGCCATCAGTGATCACAGGGCAACTAATGAAAAACTGTTTTTT	CAISDHRATNEKLFF	.	TRBJ1-4	TRBV10-3	.
TGCAGCGTTGATCCGGGAGACACTGAAGCTTTCTTT	CSVDPGDTEAFF	.	TRBJ1-1	TRBV29-1	many
TGCAGCGTTGTTGGGGGGCGCGAGCAGTACTTC	CSVVGGREQYF	.	TRBJ2-7	TRBV29-1	.
TGCAGTGCTAACATCGGGACCACTAGCACAGATACGCAGTATTTT	CSANIGTTSTDTQYF	.	TRBJ2-3	TRBV20-1	many
TGTGCCAGCAGTTTAGCGGGGGAGACCAATCAGCCCCAGCATTTT	CASSLAGETNQPQHF	.	TRBJ1-5	TRBV7-2	few
TGCGCCAGCAGCGGACAAGCGCGTAGGTCCGAGCAGTACTTC	CASSGQARRSEQYF	.	TRBJ2-7	TRBV5-1	.
TGTGCCAGCAGTCCCGGACACAATTTTAACTATGGCTACACCTTC	CASSPGHNFNYGYTF	.	TRBJ1-2	TRBV28	.
TGTGCCAGCAGCCCGATACCCGGGACAGGGAAGAGGGCTGGTCAGCCCCAGCATTTT	CASSPIPGTGKRAGQPQHF	TRBD1	TRBJ1-5	TRBV7-2	many
TGTGCCAGCAGAAGTGGGACAGATAATTCACCCCTCCACTTT	CASRSGTDNSPLHF	TRBD1	TRBJ1-6	TRBV11-2	many
TGCAGCGTTGTTGGGGGGCTAGTGGAAGAGACCCAGTACTTC	CSVVGGLVEETQYF	.	TRBJ2-5	TRBV29-1	.
TGTGCCAGCAGGGGGGCAGGTGAAGCTTTCTTT	CASRGAGEAFF	.	TRBJ1-1	TRBV25-1	.
TGTGCCAGCAGTTTAATTTACGGGACAGCCTACGAGCAGTACTTC	CASSLIYGTAYEQYF	TRBD1	TRBJ2-7	TRBV2	few
TGTGCCACCAGCAGCGTAGGAGAAGCACTAAATAACTATGGCTACACCTTC	CATSSVGEALNNYGYTF	.	TRBJ1-2	TRBV15	.
TGTGCCAGCAGTCAAGAGGTGTATGGCTACACCTTC	CASSQEVYGYTF	.	TRBJ1-2	TRBV7-9	.
TGTGCCACGGCCGAGACAGGGTCAGGGGCCAACGTCCTGACTTTC	CATAETGSGANVLTF	TRBD1	TRBJ2-6	TRBV15	.
TGCAGTGCTAGAGAACTGTACTTC	CSARELYF	.	TRBJ2-5	TRBV20-1	few